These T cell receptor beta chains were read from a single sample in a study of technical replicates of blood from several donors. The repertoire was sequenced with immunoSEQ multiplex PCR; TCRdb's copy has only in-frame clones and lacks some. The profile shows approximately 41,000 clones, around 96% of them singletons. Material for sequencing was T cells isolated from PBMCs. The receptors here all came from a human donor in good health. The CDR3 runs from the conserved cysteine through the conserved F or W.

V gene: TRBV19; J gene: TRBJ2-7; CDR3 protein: CASSNRDRPYEQYF
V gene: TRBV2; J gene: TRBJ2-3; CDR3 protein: CASSEGAGGGEYTQYF
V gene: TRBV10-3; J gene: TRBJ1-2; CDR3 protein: CAISQGDGYTF
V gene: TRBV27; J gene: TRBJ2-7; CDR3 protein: CASSTSSSYEQYF
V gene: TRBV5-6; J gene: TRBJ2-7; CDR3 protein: CASSLVFGQGYEQYF
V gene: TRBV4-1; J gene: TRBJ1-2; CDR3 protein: CASSQDVTVNYGYTF
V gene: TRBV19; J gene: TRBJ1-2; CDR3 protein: CASSRQGDYGYTF
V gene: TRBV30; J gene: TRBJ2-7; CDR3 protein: CAWSVRRKIITYEQYF
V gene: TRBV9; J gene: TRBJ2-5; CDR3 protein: CASSLGLAGGVETQYF
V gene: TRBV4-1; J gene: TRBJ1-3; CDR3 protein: CASSQDQYQGIGNTIYF